Given below is one T cell receptor beta chain in context. This entry comes from a study of blood T cells in healthy people across ages. Alongside a J-beta primer mix, a sample-barcoded 5' primer served in a second PCR lasting about 6 to 11 cycles. One entry per CDR3 protein, called by TCRdb with MiXCR from the 5' RACE reads. The data contain around 1.5 million distinct CDR3 sequences, 45% to 70% of them singletons. The ends were cut back, 5 bases at V and 4 bases at J, with 14 bases in the middle. Germline assignment: CDR1 LNHNV and CDR2 YYDKDF (reference sequence). The CDR3 contains 14 residues. This chain links TRBV15 with TRBJ2-5, with a tentative D call TRBD2 (5 bases). Specimen: blood. The receptor was isolated from a man aged 18 to 29 in good health. Here the CDR3 DNA reads TGTGCCACCAGCCCACCTTCCCGGGGAGAGACCCAGTACTTC. Amino acids: CATSPPSRGETQYF.